The sequence of this T cell receptor (beta chain) was determined in a study of response to subunit inactivated influenza vaccine. TCRdb processed the RT-PCR reads anew with MiXCR; each CDR3 protein has one entry. The sample lists around 790,000 distinct CDR3 sequences; 20% to 25% were seen once. The length of the CDR3 is 15 residues. Germline loops: CDR1 LGHNA, CDR2 YNFKEQ. Trimming removed 4 bases at V and 6 bases at J, with 15 bases between. This TCR was recovered from a man in his forties or fifties who received an inactivated influenza vaccine. The sequencing used PBMCs from blood, collected around 5 days after vaccination. The V and J genes are TRBV4-2 and TRBJ2-2; D possibly corresponds to TRBD2 (5 bases). CDR3: CASSPRRHSSGELFF. For the CDR3, the DNA is TGTGCCAGCAGCCCTCGGAGGCATAGCTCCGGGGAGCTGTTTTTT.